The 29 T cell receptor beta chains below come from one sample, sequenced in a study of control samples from healthy donors and cancer patients. Data came from immunoSEQ multiplex PCR; TCRdb stores just in-frame clones and leaves some out. The sample lists fewer than 95,000 clones; around 81% were seen once. Material: blood. These receptors were obtained from a man aged 25 to 40 in good health.

This chain joins TRBV6-5 and TRBJ1-1; a weak D match, TRBD1 (6 bases). Trimming removed 4 bases from V and 1 base from J, with 10 bases in between. Looked up from germline, CDR1 is MNHEY and CDR2 is SVGAGI. This CDR3 is 14 amino acids long. CDR3 nucleotides: TGTGCCAGCAGTTCCCTGACAGGGAACACTGAAGCTTTCTTT. This gives the protein CASSSLTGNTEAFF.

The chain joins TRBV18 to TRBJ2-1; 10 nucleotides line up with TRBD2. The CDR3 totals 15 residues. The ends lost 3 bases at V and 10 bases at J; junction bases unmatched: 9. CDR1 and CDR2 from the germline V gene are KGHSH and LQKENI. CDR3: CASSPASGGAYEQFF. The CDR3 DNA is TGTGCCAGCTCACCGGCGAGCGGGGGGGCCTACGAGCAGTTCTTC.

The rearrangement joins TRBV28 to TRBJ1-2, with 8 bases aligning to TRBD1. The CDR3 loop spans 14 amino acids. J lost 4 bases, V lost 5 bases, and 6 bases had no gene match. Germline lookup yields CDR1 MDHEN and CDR2 SYDVKM. CDR3 residues: CASSTRGRIYGYTF. CDR3 DNA sequence: TGTGCCAGCAGTACCAGGGGGCGGATCTATGGCTACACCTTC.

This chain links TRBV2 with TRBJ2-1; TRBD1 aligns across 7 bases. This CDR3 spans 16 amino acids. Germline V gene sequence: CDR1 SNHLY, CDR2 FYNNEI. J lost 3 bases, V lost 5 bases, and 10 bases had no gene match. The CDR3 nucleotides are TGTGCCAGCAGTCAACACAACAGGGGTATCTACAATGAGCAGTTCTTC. Residues: CASSQHNRGIYNEQFF.

A few counts support this clone. This chain uses TRBV13 with TRBJ1-4; TRBD1 aligns across 7 bases. Germline V lookup: CDR1 PRHDT, CDR2 FYEKMQ (reference sequence). CDR3 length equals 14 residues. V dropped 5 bases and J dropped 8; count of bases not matched to a gene: 8. The DNA for the CDR3 is TGTGCCAGCAGCCGACAGGGATCAGGCGAAAAACTGTTTTTT. It encodes CASSRQGSGEKLFF.

The rearrangement uses TRBV18 and TRBJ2-1; D is possibly TRBD2 (6 bases). CDR1 and CDR2 from the germline V gene are KGHSH and LQKENI. The CDR3 is 15 residues long. V lost 6 bases to trimming and J lost 4 bases, with 16 bases between them. In nucleotides, the CDR3 is TGTGCCAGCTCGAGAATAGCGGTCACTTACAATGAGCAGTTCTTC. Residues: CASSRIAVTYNEQFF.

This chain joins TRBV7-9 and TRBJ2-7; 7 nucleotides align to TRBD1. The germline CDR1 and CDR2 sequences are SEHNR and FQNEAQ (reference sequence). This CDR3 is 14 amino acids long. V was pared by 4 bases and J by 3 bases, with 6 bases of the junction left unmatched. CDR3 bases: TGTGCCAGCAGCTCCCACAGGGGAGACTACGAGCAGTACTTC. This encodes CASSSHRGDYEQYF.

The chain carries TRBV5-6 and TRBJ1-6; D is perhaps TRBD1 (6 bases). CDR1 is SGHDT, CDR2 YYEEEE, per germline. The CDR3 totals 16 residues. The V and J ends lost 5 bases and 7 bases respectively, with 19 bases between them. Here the CDR3 reads CASRPSDRLWNSPLHF. CDR3 in DNA: TGTGCCAGCAGGCCGTCAGACAGGTTGTGGAATTCACCCCTCCACTTT.

Here the CDR3 DNA reads TGTGCCAGCAGTTTACGCCGAACAGGGGGGTTGAACACTGAAGCTTTCTTT. Protein product: CASSLRRTGGLNTEAFF. The V gene is TRBV28, the J gene TRBJ1-1; 8 bases line up with TRBD1. The CDR3 contains 17 residues. The junction had 8 bases not matched to a gene; V was cut back by 2 bases and J by 0 bases. The germline V gene has CDR1 MDHEN and CDR2 SYDVKM.

V and J are TRBV2 and TRBJ2-1; 7 bases fit TRBD2. Per the germline V gene, CDR1 is SNHLY and CDR2 is FYNNEI. Losses at the gene ends were 7 bases for V and 0 bases for J; bases not matched to a gene: 6. There are 15 residues in the CDR3. The CDR3 DNA is TGTGCCAGCACTGCGGGGGAGAGCTCCTACAATGAGCAGTTCTTC. Its translation: CASTAGESSYNEQFF.

The chain uses TRBV5-6 and TRBJ1-5; D uncertain. V was clipped by 1 base and J by 5 bases, with 16 bases between them. CDR1 SGHDT and CDR2 YYEEEE come from the germline V gene. The CDR3 loop spans 16 amino acids. The CDR3 DNA follows: TGTGCCAGCAGCTTGCGGGCCAATTCCTTCCATCAGCCCCAGCATTTT. This encodes CASSLRANSFHQPQHF. Drawing the rest from reference TRBV5-6 and TRBJ1-5, the complete variable domain is DAGVTQSPTHLIKTRGQQVTLRCSPKSGHDTVSWYQQALGQGPQFIFQYYEEEERQRGNFPDRFSGHQFPNYSSELNVNALLLGDSALYLCASSLRANSFHQPQHFGDGTRLSIL.

The gene calls are TRBV4-1 and TRBJ1-6; no clear D gene. The V and J ends lost 2 bases and 0 bases respectively, with 11 bases between them. The germline gives CDR1 MGHRA, CDR2 YSYEKL. This CDR3 region has 17 residues. CDR3 DNA sequence: TGCGCCAGCAGCCAAACCGGGCCGAGCTCCTATAATTCACCCCTCCACTTT. Protein sequence: CASSQTGPSSYNSPLHF.

Notes on this clone: Other DNA sequences in this specimen translate into the identical CDR3. The CDR3 coding sequence is TGTGCCAGCAGTCTTGAAGCTTTCTTT. Residues: CASSLEAFF. The gene calls are TRBV2 and TRBJ1-1; D call uncertain. Trimming left V 5 bases short and J 7 bases short, with 2 bases between. Germline CDR1 and CDR2: SNHLY and FYNNEI. The CDR3 has 9 residues. The whole variable domain, remainder taken from reference TRBV2 and TRBJ1-1, is EPEVTQTPSHQVTQMGQEVILRCVPISNHLYFYWYRQILGQKVEFLVSFYNNEISEKSEIFDDQFSVERPDGSNFTLKIRSTKLEDSAMYFCASSLEAFFGQGTRLTVV.

This chain connects TRBV6-4 to TRBJ1-5; 9 positions match TRBD1. The CDR3 sequence is 15 residues long. V lost 6 bases, J lost 2 bases, and 5 bases stayed unmatched. The V gene's germline CDR1 is MRHNA and CDR2 SNTAGT. This chain's CDR3 is CASSTRTGGNQPQHF. The CDR3 coding sequence is TGTGCCAGCAGCACTCGGACAGGGGGCAATCAGCCCCAGCATTTT.

This clone was seen more than once but under ten times. This sequence joins TRBV25-1 and TRBJ2-7, with D unclear. The length of the CDR3 is 11 residues. Looked up from germline, CDR1 is MGHDK and CDR2 is SYGVNS. V lost 7 bases to trimming and J lost 7 bases, with 11 bases between them. CDR3 loop: CASTYLHEQYF. The CDR3 bases are TGTGCCAGCACCTACCTCCATGAGCAGTACTTC.

A word on this clone: Other DNA variants within this sample encode the same CDR3. The J gene is TRBJ1-1, the V gene TRBV6-5; D gene uncertain. CDR3 size: 15 residues. V was trimmed by 0 bases and J by 3 bases, leaving 11 bases between them. Looked up from germline, CDR1 is MNHEY and CDR2 is SVGAGI. The CDR3 is CASSYSPGGDTEAFF. For the CDR3, the DNA is TGTGCCAGCAGTTACTCTCCGGGTGGGGACACTGAAGCTTTCTTT.

This chain links TRBV19 with TRBJ1-1, with D possibly TRBD1 on 6 matching bases. CDR3 length: 13 amino acids. In germline, CDR1 is LNHDA, CDR2 SQIVND (reference sequence). Trimming shortened V by 5 bases and J by 3 bases, and 10 bases separated the two germline ends. The CDR3 reads CASSQGRDTEAFF. The DNA for the CDR3 is TGTGCCAGTAGTCAGGGGCGGGACACTGAAGCTTTCTTT.

About this clone: This specimen includes other DNA sequences encoding the same CDR3. This rearrangement joins TRBV2 to TRBJ2-2, with 15 nucleotides matching TRBD2. CDR3 length: 17 residues. Germline CDR1 SNHLY, CDR2 FYNNEI. V trimming: 5 bases; J trimming: 8 bases; junction bases outside the gene matches: 9. The CDR3 DNA reads TGTGCCAGCAGTTCACTCGGACTAGCGGGGGGGACAGGGGAGCTGTTTTTT. Translation gives CASSSLGLAGGTGELFF.

V usage is TRBV28 and J usage is TRBJ2-3; 9 nucleotides line up with TRBD2. Germline CDR1 MDHEN, CDR2 SYDVKM. The V segment lost 5 bases and the J segment 3 bases; nucleotides outside the gene matches: 0. This CDR3 spans 13 amino acids. CDR3 region: CASSAGGTDTQYF. Written as DNA, the CDR3 is TGTGCCAGCAGTGCGGGGGGGACAGATACGCAGTATTTT.

This clone was counted a single time. The V and J genes are TRBV6-4 and TRBJ1-4; 7 bases line up with TRBD1. In germline, CDR1 is MRHNA, CDR2 SNTAGT. Trimming cost V 4 bases and J 7 bases; bases outside gene matches: 0. The CDR3 has 12 amino acids. The CDR3 DNA follows: TGTGCCAGCAGTGGACAGGGTGAAAAACTGTTTTTT. Translated: CASSGQGEKLFF.

The V and J genes are TRBV5-1 and TRBJ1-5, with TRBD1 matching 9 bases. The germline V gene encodes CDR1 SGHRS and CDR2 YFSETQ. V shed 0 bases and J 1 base; nucleotides not matched to a gene: 5. CDR3 length: 17 residues. The CDR3 DNA follows: TGCGCCAGCAGCTTGGGGGGACAGGGTGAGAGCAATCAGCCCCAGCATTTT. Translated, it gives CASSLGGQGESNQPQHF.

This chain joins TRBV7-3 and TRBJ1-2; possible D gene TRBD1, 5 bases. Germline V gives CDR1 SGHTA, CDR2 FQGTGA. The CDR3 contains 10 residues. Trimming removed 6 bases at V and 8 bases at J, with 7 bases between. CDR3 in amino acids: CASRQGGYTF. In DNA form, the CDR3 reads TGTGCCAGCAGGCAGGGCGGCTACACCTTC.

V and J are TRBV12-3 or TRBV12-4 and TRBJ2-7; D perhaps matches TRBD2 (6 bases). The V end was cut by 7 bases, the J end by 7 bases, with 17 bases between. This CDR3 comprises 13 residues. DNA for the CDR3: TGTGCCAGCACCCTCTCCTCAGGAGGGGAGCAGTACTTC. Translating gives CASTLSSGGEQYF.

The chain is built from TRBV5-1 and TRBJ2-5, with D unclear. Trimming took off 4 bases at V and 2 bases at J, with 9 bases between the two ends. The CDR3 covers 13 residues. Germline V gives CDR1 SGHRS, CDR2 YFSETQ. The CDR3 sequence: CASSTMGQETQYF. For the CDR3, the DNA is TGCGCCAGCAGCACCATGGGTCAAGAGACCCAGTACTTC. The variable domain in full, with the rest retrieved from reference TRBV5-1 and TRBJ2-5, is KAGVTQTPRYLIKTRGQQVTLSCSPISGHRSVSWYQQTPGQGLQFLFEYFSETQRNKGNFPGRFSGRQFSNSRSEMNVSTLELGDSALYLCASSTMGQETQYFGPGTRLLVL.

This clone was detected only once. This chain connects TRBV27 to TRBJ2-2, with 9 nucleotides matching TRBD2. V shed 6 bases, J shed 5 bases, and the junction held 7 bases outside the gene matches. Germline V gives CDR1 MNHEY, CDR2 SMNVEV (reference sequence). CDR3 length equals 15 residues. CDR3 DNA: TGTGCCAGCAGCTTTAGCGGGGGCCGGACCGGGGAGCTGTTTTTT. Its protein product is CASSFSGGRTGELFF.

The CDR3 reads CASSGTGPEEQYF. The CDR3 nucleotides read TGTGCCAGCAGTGGGACGGGGCCTGAGGAGCAGTACTTC. The chain joins TRBV28 to TRBJ2-7, with D perhaps assigned TRBD1 or TRBD2 (5 bases each). Trimming removed 5 bases from V and 7 bases from J, with 15 bases in between. This CDR3 region has 13 residues. Looked up from germline, CDR1 is MDHEN and CDR2 is SYDVKM.

The V gene is TRBV5-6, the J gene TRBJ1-4; D gene unclear. Germline loops: CDR1 SGHDT, CDR2 YYEEEE. The V gene lost 3 bases and the J gene lost 7 bases, with 10 bases spanning the gap. CDR3 length equals 13 residues. The CDR3, as DNA: TGTGCCAGCAGCTCCAAGGGCGGTGAAAAACTGTTTTTT. Amino acids: CASSSKGGEKLFF.

The J gene is TRBJ2-7, the V gene TRBV5-5, with 10 bases identical to TRBD2. Germline CDR1 and CDR2: SGHKS and YYEKEE (reference sequence). V trimming: 6 bases; J trimming: 3 bases; junction bases outside the gene matches: 6. This CDR3 is 14 amino acids long. CDR3 sequence reads: CASTHGLADYEQYF. The CDR3, as DNA: TGTGCCAGCACCCATGGACTAGCGGACTACGAGCAGTACTTC.

The V and J genes are TRBV19 and TRBJ1-1, with D possibly matching TRBD1 (5 bases). Germline V gene lookup returns CDR1 LNHDA and CDR2 SQIVND (reference sequence). The V end lost 7 bases, the J end lost 2 bases, and 11 bases lay between the germline ends. The CDR3 extends over 13 amino acids. This CDR3 reads CASKGRSNTEAFF. The CDR3 DNA is TGTGCCAGTAAGGGGCGATCAAACACTGAAGCTTTCTTT.